The next 31 T cell receptor beta chains were all read from a single sample in a study of graft-versus-host responses after intestinal transplantation. No antigen is known for these receptors. Clones were read by immunoSEQ multiplex PCR, and TCRdb kept only the in-frame ones, dropping some. The table has tens of thousands of clones, around 92% seen once. The sequences come from unstimulated CD8+ T cells sorted from spleen or lymph node cells, collected before intestinal transplant. Receptors were obtained from a human donor who received an intestinal transplant.

This clone is a singleton in its sample. This chain connects TRBV30 to TRBJ1-5; D not certain. CDR3 length: 15 amino acids. The V and J ends lost 2 bases and 2 bases respectively, with 13 bases between them. The germline V gene has CDR1 GTSNPN and CDR2 SVGIG (reference sequence). This CDR3 reads CAWSQTVIGNQPQHF. The DNA for the CDR3 is TGTGCCTGGAGTCAAACGGTAATTGGCAATCAGCCCCAGCATTTT.

The rearrangement links TRBV10-3 to TRBJ1-1; D unresolved. V was pared by 6 bases and J by 0 bases, with 14 bases between. Germline V CDR1 and CDR2: ENHRY, SYGVKD. There are 15 residues in the CDR3. Here the CDR3 reads CAIRSFREMNTEAFF. The CDR3 DNA is TGTGCCATCAGATCATTCCGAGAGATGAACACTGAAGCTTTCTTT.

The chain couples TRBV5-1 to TRBJ2-7, with 9 bases aligning to TRBD1. Germline V CDR1 and CDR2: SGHRS, YFSETQ. The CDR3 spans 14 residues. V lost 3 bases to trimming and J lost 2 bases; unmatched junction nucleotides: 3. This chain's CDR3 is CASSWGTGTYEQYF. The CDR3, as DNA: TGCGCCAGCAGCTGGGGGACAGGGACCTACGAGCAGTACTTC. Using reference TRBV5-1 and TRBJ2-7 for the parts outside the CDR3, the full variable domain is KAGVTQTPRYLIKTRGQQVTLSCSPISGHRSVSWYQQTPGQGLQFLFEYFSETQRNKGNFPGRFSGRQFSNSRSEMNVSTLELGDSALYLCASSWGTGTYEQYFGPGTRLTVT.

V gene TRBV7-9 combines with J gene TRBJ1-2; 9 positions agree with TRBD1. V trimming: 5 bases; J trimming: 3 bases; junction bases outside the gene matches: 4. The CDR3 length is 14 residues. The V gene's germline CDR1 is SEHNR and CDR2 FQNEAQ (reference sequence). This CDR3 reads CASSPGQGHYGYTF. For the CDR3, the DNA is TGTGCCAGCAGCCCCGGACAGGGGCACTATGGCTACACCTTC.

This sequence joins TRBV7-8 and TRBJ2-3, with 7 bases lining up with TRBD2. This CDR3 has 16 residues. V trimming: 5 bases; J trimming: 5 bases; junction bases outside the gene matches: 13. Germline V gene data show CDR1 as SGHVS and CDR2 as FQNEAQ. The CDR3, as DNA: TGTGCCAGCAGCATCTGGCCAGCGGGAATGCGAGATACGCAGTATTTT. Translation gives CASSIWPAGMRDTQYF.

This clone has only a few counts. V is TRBV10-2 and J is TRBJ1-2, with TRBD1 matching 10 bases. Trimming cost V 8 bases and J 5 bases; bases outside gene matches: 2. Germline-derived CDR1 and CDR2 are WSHSY and SAAADI. This CDR3 is built from 12 residues. CDR3 sequence reads: CASLGQGYGYTF. CDR3 sequence (DNA): TGCGCCAGCTTGGGACAGGGGTATGGCTACACCTTC.

CDR3 in amino acids: CASSPLGGGAYEQYF. CDR3 coding DNA: TGTGCCAGCAGTCCCCTTGGAGGGGGGGCCTACGAGCAGTACTTC. The chain joins TRBV27 to TRBJ2-7; possible D gene TRBD2, 7 bases. The CDR3 extends over 15 amino acids. Germline CDR1 is MNHEY and CDR2 is SMNVEV (reference sequence). V shed 5 bases and J shed 2 bases, with 16 bases lying between them.

This chain joins TRBV9 and TRBJ2-5, with 7 bases fitting TRBD2. The CDR3 totals 17 residues. Germline CDR1 reads SGDLS; CDR2 reads YYNGEE. The trim removed 3 bases at V and 1 base at J, leaving 12 bases unmatched. For the CDR3, the DNA is TGTGCCAGCAGCGGCCCCGGGACTACTACTTCCCAAGAGACCCAGTACTTC. This encodes CASSGPGTTTSQETQYF.

The V call is TRBV13, the J call TRBJ1-6, with 9 bases identical to TRBD1. J gave up 9 bases and V 5 bases, and 5 bases lay outside the gene matches. The germline gives CDR1 PRHDT, CDR2 FYEKMQ (reference sequence). The CDR3 has 14 residues. The CDR3 protein is CASSLGQGRSPLHF. The CDR3 DNA reads as TGTGCCAGCAGCCTGGGACAGGGTCGTTCACCCCTCCACTTT.

This chain links TRBV25-1 with TRBJ1-1; unclear D gene. Trimming pared 1 base from V and 1 base from J, leaving 4 bases between. The germline V gene encodes CDR1 MGHDK and CDR2 SYGVNS. This CDR3 contains 13 residues. The CDR3 DNA sequence: TGTGCCAGCAGTGAATTACAGAACACTGAAGCTTTCTTT. Amino acid sequence: CASSELQNTEAFF.

The CDR3 sequence is CSVESGGSYEQYF. The CDR3, as DNA: TGCAGCGTTGAGTCAGGGGGCTCCTACGAGCAGTACTTC. J is TRBJ2-7 and V is TRBV29-1, with TRBD1 matching over 7 bases. From germline, CDR1 is SQVTM and CDR2 ANQGSEA. After removal of 3 bases from V and 0 bases from J, the junction contained 2 bases not matched to a gene. CDR3 size: 13 residues.

This clone has a single count. The J gene is TRBJ2-1, the V gene TRBV28; a weak D match, TRBD1 (6 bases). CDR1 and CDR2 from the germline V gene are MDHEN and SYDVKM. Trimming left V 6 bases short and J 5 bases short, with 8 bases between. There are 12 residues in the CDR3. The CDR3 here is CASRRQDNEQFF. CDR3 nucleotides: TGTGCCAGCAGGCGACAGGACAATGAGCAGTTCTTC.

This clone was counted between two and nine times. The J gene is TRBJ2-1, the V gene TRBV19; 9 bases fit TRBD1. The CDR3 has 15 amino acids. CDR1 and CDR2 from the germline V gene are LNHDA and SQIVND (reference sequence). Germline trimming cut 6 bases from V and 4 bases from J; bases unmatched to any gene: 7. DNA for the CDR3: TGTGCCAGTAGCGAAACGACAGGGGGGTACAATGAGCAGTTCTTC. Encoded protein: CASSETTGGYNEQFF. Full variable domain (rest looked up from reference TRBV19 and TRBJ2-1): DGGITQSPKYLFRKEGQNVTLSCEQNLNHDAMYWYRQDPGQGLRLIYYSQIVNDFQKGDIAEGYSVSREKKESFPLTVTSAQKNPTAFYLCASSETTGGYNEQFFGPGTRLTVL.

This rearrangement joins TRBV9 to TRBJ2-1, with 8 bases aligning to TRBD2. J lost 6 bases, V lost 3 bases, and 14 bases had no gene match. Germline CDR1 is SGDLS and CDR2 is YYNGEE. The CDR3 contains 17 residues. CDR3 DNA: TGTGCCAGCAGCGACCCCCTCTCGGGGGGGTATGCCAATGAGCAGTTCTTC. Translating gives CASSDPLSGGYANEQFF.

This chain links TRBV27 with TRBJ2-3, with D possibly matching TRBD2 (7 bases). The CDR3 loop spans 13 amino acids. The V end was cut by 5 bases, the J end by 7 bases, with 13 bases between. The germline V gene encodes CDR1 MNHEY and CDR2 SMNVEV (reference sequence). CDR3 nucleotides: TGTGCCAGCAGTGGGGGGGGCCAACATACGCAGTATTTT. Translating gives CASSGGGQHTQYF.

The V call is TRBV11-2, the J call TRBJ1-1, with D hard to call. CDR3 length: 13 amino acids. CDR1 SGHAT and CDR2 FQNNGV come from the germline V gene. V lost 5 bases and J lost 3, with 10 bases in between. The CDR3 loop reads CASSPGPYTEAFF. The CDR3 DNA follows: TGTGCCAGCAGCCCTGGGCCCTACACTGAAGCTTTCTTT.

The chain joins TRBV2 to TRBJ2-7; 7 bases line up with TRBD2. The V gene's germline CDR1 is SNHLY and CDR2 FYNNEI. This CDR3 spans 16 amino acids. V lost 8 bases and J lost 1; bases outside the gene matches: 14. CDR3 amino acids: CASGRAPGGRSYEQYF. The CDR3, as DNA: TGTGCCAGCGGGAGAGCGCCCGGGGGGAGATCCTACGAGCAGTACTTC.

In its sample, this clone was seen a few times. The chain links TRBV7-9 to TRBJ1-1; 8 bases are a match to TRBD1. Germline assignment: CDR1 SEHNR and CDR2 FQNEAQ (reference sequence). The CDR3 contains 17 residues. V shed 4 bases, J shed 3 bases, and the junction held 13 bases outside the gene matches. The DNA for the CDR3 is TGTGCCAGCAGCTCAATAGGACAGGGACGAGCGGACACTGAAGCTTTCTTT. Translation: CASSSIGQGRADTEAFF.

The rearrangement uses TRBV6-1 and TRBJ1-4, with TRBD1 identical over 10 bases. The V gene's germline CDR1 is MNHNS and CDR2 SASEGT. The V and J ends lost 1 base and 5 bases, in that order; junction bases with no gene match: 4. There are 16 residues in the CDR3. The chain's CDR3 is CASSEGVGQGNEKLFF. The CDR3 region has the DNA TGTGCCAGCAGTGAAGGTGTGGGACAGGGGAATGAAAAACTGTTTTTT.

The chain couples TRBV27 to TRBJ2-1, with D possibly TRBD2 on 5 matching bases. From germline, CDR1 is MNHEY and CDR2 SMNVEV (reference sequence). The CDR3 totals 15 residues. Trimming pared 5 bases from V and 0 bases from J, leaving 11 bases between. CDR3 sequence: CASSPSGYSYNEQFF. Written as DNA, the CDR3 is TGTGCCAGCAGTCCGAGCGGTTACTCCTACAATGAGCAGTTCTTC.

V is TRBV27 and J is TRBJ2-7, with 10 bases lining up with TRBD2. J lost 0 bases, V lost 5 bases, and 4 bases had no gene match. Germline V lookup: CDR1 MNHEY, CDR2 SMNVEV (reference sequence). CDR3 length: 15 amino acids. CDR3 region: CASSVAGGGSYEQYF. CDR3 bases: TGTGCCAGCAGTGTAGCGGGAGGAGGCTCCTACGAGCAGTACTTC.

The chain is built from TRBV28 and TRBJ2-5; 8 nucleotides line up with TRBD2. J was trimmed by 1 base and V by 5 bases; bases with no gene match: 6. The CDR3 spans 15 residues. Germline assignment: CDR1 MDHEN and CDR2 SYDVKM. The CDR3 is CASSSPLAGQETQYF. Written as DNA, the CDR3 is TGTGCCAGCAGTAGCCCCCTAGCGGGCCAAGAGACCCAGTACTTC. The full variable domain, in which reference TRBV28 and TRBJ2-5 provide the parts outside the CDR3, is DVKVTQSSRYLVKRTGEKVFLECVQDMDHENMFWYRQDPGLGLRLIYFSYDVKMKEKGDIPEGYSVSREKKERFSLILESASTNQTSMYLCASSSPLAGQETQYFGPGTRLLVL.

The rearrangement joins TRBV30 to TRBJ2-7; D is perhaps TRBD1 (6 bases). Per germline, CDR1 GTSNPN and CDR2 SVGIG (reference sequence). The CDR3 contains 13 residues. This chain's CDR3 is CAWERGNSYEQYF. The CDR3 DNA is TGTGCTTGGGAAAGGGGGAACTCCTACGAGCAGTACTTC.

The gene calls are TRBV18 and TRBJ2-1, with no clear D. Germline-derived CDR1 and CDR2 are KGHSH and LQKENI. V gave up 3 bases and J gave up 0 bases, with 6 bases separating them. The CDR3 consists of 14 residues. CDR3 region: CASSPESSYNEQFF. The CDR3 bases are TGTGCCAGCTCACCGGAGAGCTCCTACAATGAGCAGTTCTTC.

J is TRBJ2-5 and V is TRBV15, with 8 bases lining up with TRBD2. With 4 bases clipped from V and 5 bases from J, the junction kept 9 bases outside the gene matches. The germline V gene has CDR1 LNHNV and CDR2 YYDKDF (reference sequence). The CDR3 has 15 amino acids. The CDR3 region has the DNA TGTGCCACCAGCAAGTCCCGGGGGGGGCCGGAGACCCAGTACTTC. This encodes CATSKSRGGPETQYF. Variable domain in full (rest from reference TRBV15 and TRBJ2-5): DAMVIQNPRYQVTQFGKPVTLSCSQTLNHNVMYWYQQKSSQAPKLLFHYYDKDFNNEADTPDNFQSRRPNTSFCFLDIRSPGLGDTAMYLCATSKSRGGPETQYFGPGTRLLVL.

This clone has only a few counts. CDR3 sequence: CASSYGYEQYF. CDR3 nucleotides: TGCGCCAGCAGTTACGGTTACGAGCAGTACTTC. J is TRBJ2-7 and V is TRBV5-1; D call uncertain. Per the germline V gene, CDR1 is SGHRS and CDR2 is YFSETQ. Trimming took off 5 bases at V and 4 bases at J, with 7 bases between the two ends. The CDR3 length is 11 residues.

The V and J genes are TRBV27 and TRBJ2-7, with TRBD1 as a possible D gene (6 bases). V was shortened by 5 bases and J by 2 bases, with 19 bases between the two germline ends. Looked up from germline, CDR1 is MNHEY and CDR2 is SMNVEV (reference sequence). The CDR3 totals 16 residues. CDR3 sequence reads: CASSPRSGQTTYEQYF. As DNA, the CDR3 is TGTGCCAGCAGTCCAAGATCGGGACAAACTACCTACGAGCAGTACTTC.

The rearrangement links TRBV28 to TRBJ2-6; 11 bases are shared with TRBD1. J was trimmed by 0 bases and V by 10 bases; bases with no gene match: 17. Per germline, CDR1 MDHEN and CDR2 SYDVKM. This CDR3 is 20 amino acids long. The CDR3 loop is CATVDVAGGTGGSGANVLTF. CDR3 coding DNA: TGTGCCACCGTCGACGTGGCGGGAGGGACAGGGGGCTCTGGGGCCAACGTCCTGACTTTC.

The chain recombines TRBV18 with TRBJ2-1; TRBD2 aligns across 9 bases. The J segment lost 3 bases and the V segment lost 2 bases, leaving 5 bases of the junction unmatched. Germline CDR1 reads KGHSH; CDR2 reads LQKENI. This CDR3 is built from 16 residues. The CDR3 nucleotides are TGTGCCAGCTCACCAACGACTAGCGGACGCTACAATGAGCAGTTCTTC. Its protein is CASSPTTSGRYNEQFF.

The chain recombines TRBV15 with TRBJ1-3, with TRBD1 as a possible D gene (5 bases). Per germline, CDR1 LNHNV and CDR2 YYDKDF (reference sequence). This CDR3 has 15 residues. Trimming stripped 0 bases from V and 3 bases from J, with 9 bases between. The CDR3 DNA reads as TGTGCCACCAGCAGAGATAAAGGGGATGGAAACACCATATATTTT. It codes for CATSRDKGDGNTIYF.

The chain combines TRBV27 with TRBJ2-3, with a possible D match to TRBD2 (5 bases). V lost 3 bases and J 2 bases, leaving 9 bases between the germline ends. This CDR3 is built from 14 residues. The germline V gene encodes CDR1 MNHEY and CDR2 SMNVEV (reference sequence). The CDR3 spells CASSFDYSTDTQYF. For the CDR3, the DNA is TGTGCCAGCAGTTTTGACTACTCCACAGATACGCAGTATTTT.